These T cell receptor beta chains were read from a single sample in a study of follicular helper T cells after annual influenza vaccination. Sequencing used immunoSEQ multiplex PCR; TCRdb keeps in-frame clones, though not all of them. The repertoire has some 4,300 clones, approximately 82% of them found once; the top ten carry approximately 0.89%. The specimen was CXCR5+ CD38- circulating T follicular helper cells from blood, collected 7 days after influenza vaccination. The receptor source for this set is an adult who received the influenza vaccine. Both conserved end residues are part of each CDR3. A D gene is named only where the DNA matches it firmly. For some rows the clone size is stated as once, few or many, or as a class when expanded; others skip it.

d_call j_call clone_size v_call cdr3_nt cdr3_aa
TRBD2 TRBJ2-5 NA TRBV5-6 TGTGCCAGCAGCAAACGACTAGCGGGGGGGGGCGAGACCCAGTACTTC CASSKRLAGGGETQYF
NA TRBJ2-1 NA TRBV7-2 TGTGCCAGCAGCAGGGACCTCAATGAGCAGTTCTTC CASSRDLNEQFF
TRBD1 TRBJ2-6 NA TRBV6-1 TGTGCCAGCAGTGAAGCTTGGCGGCAGGGGGCAGCCGGGGCCAACGTCCTGACTTTC CASSEAWRQGAAGANVLTF
NA TRBJ1-3 NA TRBV5-4 TGTGCCAGCAGCTTGGAAGGGGCGGCTGGAAACACCATATATTTT CASSLEGAAGNTIYF
NA TRBJ1-4 NA TRBV7-9 TGTGCCAGCAGCCGCGACAGGCCTAATGAAAAACTGTTTTTT CASSRDRPNEKLFF
TRBD1 TRBJ2-2 NA TRBV28 TGTGCCAGTACCCCGGGACAGGGTGGAGCCGGGGAGCTGTTTTTT CASTPGQGGAGELFF
TRBD2 TRBJ2-1 NA TRBV5-1 TGCGCCAGCAGCCCCGGAGCGGGAGGGTGGAATGAGCAGTTCTTC CASSPGAGGWNEQFF
NA TRBJ2-6 NA TRBV11-3 TGTGCCAGCAGCTTAGGGGAGGCTGGGGCCAACGTCCTGACTTTC CASSLGEAGANVLTF
NA TRBJ1-1 NA TRBV6-5 TGTGCCAGCAGCAACGAGATGAACACTGAAGCTTTCTTT CASSNEMNTEAFF
TRBD2 TRBJ2-1 NA TRBV4-2 TGTGCCAGCAGCCAAGAGAATAGCGGGGGGGGAAACTACAATGAGCAGTTCTTC CASSQENSGGGNYNEQFF
NA TRBJ2-3 NA TRBV27 TGTGCCAGCAGTTTACATGGCGGAATAGGCACAGATACGCAGTATTTT CASSLHGGIGTDTQYF
NA TRBJ1-6 few TRBV14 TGTGCCAGCAGCGCCGCATGGAATAATTCACCCCTCCACTTT CASSAAWNNSPLHF
NA TRBJ1-3 NA TRBV5-1 TGCGCCAGCAGCGCCGCAGGAAGCTCTGGAAACACCATATATTTT CASSAAGSSGNTIYF
NA TRBJ1-1 NA TRBV29-1 TGCAGCGCCGACCTGGGGTCCTTAAACACTGAAGCTTTCTTT CSADLGSLNTEAFF
TRBD1 TRBJ1-5 NA TRBV27 TGTGCCAGCAGTTTATCAACAGGGGGACCGGGGCAGCCCCAGCATTTT CASSLSTGGPGQPQHF
NA TRBJ2-1 NA TRBV29-1 TGCAGCGTTGAAGGACTGACTTCCCACAATGAGCAGTTCTTC CSVEGLTSHNEQFF
NA TRBJ1-3 NA TRBV6-5 TGTGCCAGCAGGCGACAGGCCTTCTCTGGAAACACCATATATTTT CASRRQAFSGNTIYF
NA TRBJ1-2 NA TRBV28 TGTGCCAGCAGTTTGGCCCTTTTCTATGGCTACACCTTC CASSLALFYGYTF
TRBD2 TRBJ2-5 NA TRBV27 TGTGCCAGCAGCCTGGGACTAGGGGAGACCCAGTACTTC CASSLGLGETQYF
NA TRBJ1-2 once TRBV19 TGTGCCAGTAGTATCAGAGGGTTCGACTATGGCTACACCTTC CASSIRGFDYGYTF
NA TRBJ2-3 NA TRBV30 TGTGCCTGGAGTCGTACCCCGGCGGCAGATACGCAGTATTTT CAWSRTPAADTQYF
NA TRBJ1-4 NA TRBV6-5 TGTGCCAGCAGCCGCCGGCCAGCAACTAATGAAAAACTGTTTTTT CASSRRPATNEKLFF
NA TRBJ1-1 NA TRBV7-9 TGTGCCAGCAGCTCTTATTTGGGGAATGAAGCTTTCTTT CASSSYLGNEAFF
TRBD1 TRBJ1-2 NA TRBV7-3 TGTGCCAGCAGCAAATCGACAGGGAACTATGGCTACACCTTC CASSKSTGNYGYTF
NA TRBJ2-1 NA TRBV11-2 TGTGCCAGCTCGGAGGTTGACGATGAGCAGTTCTTC CASSEVDDEQFF
NA TRBJ1-2 few TRBV11-2 TGTGCCAGCAGCTTAGAACAAGCTAACTATGGCTACACCTTC CASSLEQANYGYTF
NA TRBJ2-3 NA TRBV21-1 TGTGCCAGCAGCAGAGGCTTAGCGGGGGGAAGCACAGATACGCAGTATTTT CASSRGLAGGSTDTQYF
NA TRBJ2-2 few TRBV5-1 TGCGCCAGCAGCTTGGAGGCAGGGAGGGAGCTGTTTTTT CASSLEAGRELFF
NA TRBJ1-6 few TRBV5-4 TGTGCCAGCAGCTTGAGGGGGAGCCATTCACCCCTCCACTTT CASSLRGSHSPLHF
NA TRBJ1-1 NA TRBV28 TGTGCCAGCAGTTTACAAAGTAGGGAAGCTTTCTTT CASSLQSREAFF
NA TRBJ1-1 few TRBV5-1 TGCGCCAGCAGCTTGGGCCGGTTGAACACTGAAGCTTTCTTT CASSLGRLNTEAFF
NA TRBJ1-1 NA TRBV7-6 TGTGCCAGCAGTCTAGGGCGTAACACTGAAGCTTTCTTT CASSLGRNTEAFF
NA TRBJ2-1 NA TRBV7-2 TGTGCCAGCAGCATCAGTAACTCCTACAATGAGCAGTTCTTC CASSISNSYNEQFF
TRBD2 TRBJ2-1 NA TRBV29-1 TGCAGCGTTGATAAAGTAGCGGGAGGGCGTAATGAGCAGTTCTTC CSVDKVAGGRNEQFF
NA TRBJ2-1 NA TRBV2 TGTGCCAGCAGCACTAGACGCGCCGGAAATGAGCAGTTCTTC CASSTRRAGNEQFF
NA TRBJ2-2 NA TRBV7-2 TGTGCCAGCAGCTTATATCGAAACACCGGGGAGCTGTTTTTT CASSLYRNTGELFF
NA TRBJ2-3 NA TRBV18 TGTGCCAGCTCACCAGCGGGGCTAACAGATACGCAGTATTTT CASSPAGLTDTQYF
NA TRBJ2-3 NA TRBV5-6 TGTGCCAGCAGCTTCACACACAGGTTCACAGATACGCAGTATTTT CASSFTHRFTDTQYF
TRBD2 TRBJ2-1 NA TRBV29-1 TGCAGCGTTGAATCCCCCCGGGCTAGCGGGAACGCTGAGCAGTTCTTC CSVESPRASGNAEQFF
TRBD2 TRBJ2-3 NA TRBV27 TGTGCCAGCAGTGCTGCGGGGGGCGTCAGTACGCAGTATTTT CASSAAGGVSTQYF